This paragraph covers one T cell receptor beta chain sequence. The data derive from a study of blood T cell repertoires in COVID-19. Background on the study: The origin of the acute and convalescent COVID-19 samples was the United States, Italy and Spain.

Repertoires were generated with immunoSEQ multiplex PCR, while TCRdb's copy carries only in-frame clones and drops some. Among 200,000 to 300,000 clones listed, roughly 84% were seen once. J gave up 8 bases and V 0 bases, and 17 bases lay outside the gene matches. Germline V gene sequence: CDR1 LGHNA, CDR2 YSLEER. This CDR3 has 19 residues. Sequenced sample: peripheral blood. V usage is TRBV4-3 and J usage is TRBJ2-1; TRBD2 agrees at 9 bases. This sequence originates from a man aged 55 to 69 with acute or convalescent COVID-19. The DNA of the CDR3 is TGCGCCAGCAGCCAAGAGTCGGTTAGCGGGAGAGCCGGGGGGGATGAGCAGTTCTTC. This encodes CASSQESVSGRAGGDEQFF.